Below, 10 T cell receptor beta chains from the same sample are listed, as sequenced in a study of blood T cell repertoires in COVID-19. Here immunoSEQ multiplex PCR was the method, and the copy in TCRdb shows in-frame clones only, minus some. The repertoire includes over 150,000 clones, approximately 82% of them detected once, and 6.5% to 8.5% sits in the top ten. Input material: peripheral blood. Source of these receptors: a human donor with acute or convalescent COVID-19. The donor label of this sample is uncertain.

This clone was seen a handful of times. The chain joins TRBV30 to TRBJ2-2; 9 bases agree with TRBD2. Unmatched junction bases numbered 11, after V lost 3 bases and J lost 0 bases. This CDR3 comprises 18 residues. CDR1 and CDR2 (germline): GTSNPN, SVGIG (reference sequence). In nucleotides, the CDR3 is TGTGCCTGGAGGGGGACTACCTTAGCGGGGGCGAACACCGGGGAGCTGTTTTTT. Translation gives CAWRGTTLAGANTGELFF. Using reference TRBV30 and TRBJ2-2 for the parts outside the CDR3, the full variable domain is SQTIHQWPATLVQPVGSPLSLECTVEGTSNPNLYWYRQAAGRGLQLLFYSVGIGQISSEVPQNLSASRPQDRQFILSSKKLLLSDSGFYLCAWRGTTLAGANTGELFFGEGSRLTVL.

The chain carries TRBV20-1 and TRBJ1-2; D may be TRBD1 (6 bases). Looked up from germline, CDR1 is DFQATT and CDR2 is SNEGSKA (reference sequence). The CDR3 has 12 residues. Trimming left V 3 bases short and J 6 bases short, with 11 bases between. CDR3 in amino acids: CSASAGVDGYTF. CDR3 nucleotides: TGCAGTGCTAGTGCAGGGGTGGATGGCTACACCTTC.

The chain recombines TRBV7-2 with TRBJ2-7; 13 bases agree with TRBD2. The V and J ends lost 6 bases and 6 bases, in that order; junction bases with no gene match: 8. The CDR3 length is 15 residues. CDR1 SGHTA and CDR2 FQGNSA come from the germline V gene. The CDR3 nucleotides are TGTGCCAGCAGTTACCAGACTAGCGGGAGGTTCGAGCAGTACTTC. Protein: CASSYQTSGRFEQYF.

The CDR3 loop is CASSQVALQGTDTQYF. DNA for the CDR3: TGCGCCAGCAGCCAAGTTGCGCTTCAGGGGACAGATACGCAGTATTTT. This rearrangement joins TRBV4-1 to TRBJ2-3; D perhaps matches TRBD1 (6 bases). This CDR3 region has 16 residues. V was shortened by 1 base and J by 3 bases, with 14 bases between the two germline ends. Germline V lookup: CDR1 MGHRA, CDR2 YSYEKL.

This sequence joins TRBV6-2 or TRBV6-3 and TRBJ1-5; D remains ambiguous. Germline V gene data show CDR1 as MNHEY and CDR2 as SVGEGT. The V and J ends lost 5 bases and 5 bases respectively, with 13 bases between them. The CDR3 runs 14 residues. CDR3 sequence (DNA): TGTGCCAGCAGTGGCGTGGAGGGCTATCAGCCCCAGCATTTT. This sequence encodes CASSGVEGYQPQHF.

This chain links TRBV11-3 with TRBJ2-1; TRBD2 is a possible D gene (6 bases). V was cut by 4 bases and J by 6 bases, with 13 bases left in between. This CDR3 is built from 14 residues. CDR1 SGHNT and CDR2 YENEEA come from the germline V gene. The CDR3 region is CASSSHNSGNEQFF. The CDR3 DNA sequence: TGTGCCAGCAGCTCACATAATAGCGGCAATGAGCAGTTCTTC.

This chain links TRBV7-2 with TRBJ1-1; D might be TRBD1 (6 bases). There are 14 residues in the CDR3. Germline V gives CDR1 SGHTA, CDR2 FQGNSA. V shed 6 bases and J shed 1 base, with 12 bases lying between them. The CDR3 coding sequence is TGTGCCAGCAGTTTGTTACAGGGGAACACTGAAGCTTTCTTT. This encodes CASSLLQGNTEAFF.

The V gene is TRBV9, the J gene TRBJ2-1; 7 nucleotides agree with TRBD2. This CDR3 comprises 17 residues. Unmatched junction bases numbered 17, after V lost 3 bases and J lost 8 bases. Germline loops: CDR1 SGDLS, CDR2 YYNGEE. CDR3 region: CASSEGVGGPGGDEQFF. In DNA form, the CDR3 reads TGTGCCAGCAGCGAGGGAGTTGGGGGACCGGGAGGAGATGAGCAGTTCTTC.

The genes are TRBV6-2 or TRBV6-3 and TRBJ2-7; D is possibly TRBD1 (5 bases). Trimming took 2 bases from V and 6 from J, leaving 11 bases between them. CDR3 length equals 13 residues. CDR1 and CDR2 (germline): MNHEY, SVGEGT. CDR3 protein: CASSYLGTGEQYF. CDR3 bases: TGTGCCAGCAGTTACCTGGGAACAGGCGAGCAGTACTTC.

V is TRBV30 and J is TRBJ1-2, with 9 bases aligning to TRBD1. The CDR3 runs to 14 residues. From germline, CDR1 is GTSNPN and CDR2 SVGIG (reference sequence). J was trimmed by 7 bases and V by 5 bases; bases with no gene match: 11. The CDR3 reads CAWEPGQGYFGYTF. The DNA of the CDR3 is TGTGCCTGGGAACCGGGACAGGGTTATTTTGGCTACACCTTC.